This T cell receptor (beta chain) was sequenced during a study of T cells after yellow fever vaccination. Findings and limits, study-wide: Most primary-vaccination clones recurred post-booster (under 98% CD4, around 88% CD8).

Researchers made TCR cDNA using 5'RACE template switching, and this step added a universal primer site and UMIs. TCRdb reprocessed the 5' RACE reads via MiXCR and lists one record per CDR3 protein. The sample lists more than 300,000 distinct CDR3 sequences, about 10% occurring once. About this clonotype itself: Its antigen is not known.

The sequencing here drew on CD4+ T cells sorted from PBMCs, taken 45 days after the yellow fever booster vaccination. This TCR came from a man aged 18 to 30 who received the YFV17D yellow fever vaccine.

The CDR3: CSARDGQNYGYTF. The CDR3 DNA follows: TGCAGTGCTAGAGACGGACAGAACTATGGCTACACCTTC. The chain uses TRBV20-1 and TRBJ1-2, with D possibly matching TRBD1 (6 bases). This CDR3 comprises 13 residues. Germline lookup yields CDR1 DFQATT and CDR2 SNEGSKA (reference sequence). V was pared by 0 bases and J by 2 bases, with 7 bases between.